This T cell receptor (beta chain) was sequenced in a study of CD8+ T cells in alopecia areata. Specified treatment: oral pan-JAK inhibitor, 5-10 mg twice daily. RNA extraction and reverse transcription yielded cDNA as sequencing template. Libraries were prepared by immunoSEQ multiplex PCR; TCRdb keeps only in-frame clonotypes and omits some of them. This repertoire shows 100,000 to 120,000 clones, 56% found once; its top ten account for about 3.7%. The CDR3 covers 16 residues. V shed 0 bases and J shed 2 bases, with 11 bases lying between them. Germline V lookup: CDR1 LGHNA, CDR2 YNFKEQ. This chain joins TRBV4-2 and TRBJ2-1; D unresolved. The sequenced sample was CD4+ T cells sorted from blood, obtained at week 24, from a patient treated with tofacitinib. This clonotype was sampled from a human donor with alopecia areata. CDR3 bases: TGTGCCAGCAGCCAAGAGAAAACAAGGGCCTACAATGAGCAGTTCTTC. It codes for CASSQEKTRAYNEQFF.